Listed below are T cell receptor beta chains from one sample, sequenced in a study of blood T cell repertoires in COVID-19. The assay was immunoSEQ multiplex PCR, and TCRdb's table has in-frame clones only and misses some. The data hold 240,000 or so clones, with roughly 91% observed a single time. Sequenced sample: peripheral blood. These receptors were obtained from a woman aged 40 to 49 who had recovered from COVID-19. CDR3s include the opening cysteine and the closing phenylalanine or tryptophan. D genes are given only for firm matches. Not every row has a clone size; where given, it reads once, few, many or a size class.

TRBJ1-4 | TRBV29-1 | NA | NA | TGCAGCGTTGGACGGGGGGCAACTAATGAAAAACTGTTTTTT | CSVGRGATNEKLFF
TRBJ1-4 | TRBV6-5 | NA | NA | TGTGCCAGCAGCCCCGCGACTAATGAAAAACTGTTTTTT | CASSPATNEKLFF
TRBJ2-3 | TRBV28 | NA | TRBD2 | TGTGCCAGCAGTACACCGGGACTAAGGACGGATACGCAGTATTTT | CASSTPGLRTDTQYF
TRBJ1-3 | TRBV3-1/TRBV3-2 | few | NA | TGTGCCAGCAAAAGGGGTTCTGGAAACACCATATATTTT | CASKRGSGNTIYF
TRBJ1-5 | TRBV7-8 | NA | NA | TGTGCCAGCAGCTTAGTCCCCTATAGCAATCAGCCCCAGCATTTT | CASSLVPYSNQPQHF
TRBJ1-3 | TRBV28 | NA | NA | TGTGCCAGCAGTTTTGGGGGGGTGGGGGACACCATATATTTT | CASSFGGVGDTIYF
TRBJ2-1 | TRBV7-2 | NA | NA | TGTGCCAGCAGCTTAGGGGGCGGCCGGGCTACTAATGAGCAGTTCTTC | CASSLGGGRATNEQFF
TRBJ1-2 | TRBV29-1 | NA | TRBD1 | TGCAGCGCATGGGACAGGACCAGCTATGGCTACACCTTC | CSAWDRTSYGYTF
TRBJ2-3 | TRBV27 | NA | TRBD2 | TGTGCCAGCAGTCCGGGGACTAGCGGGAGGATTTTGGATACGCAGTATTTT | CASSPGTSGRILDTQYF
TRBJ2-2 | TRBV5-8 | NA | NA | TGTGCCAGCAGCTTGGACCCTAGCCCCCGGGGCACCGGGGAGCTGTTTTTT | CASSLDPSPRGTGELFF
TRBJ1-5 | TRBV19 | NA | TRBD1 | TGTGCCAGTAGTATTGGGGGCAGGGGGTATCGCAATCAGCCCCAGCATTTT | CASSIGGRGYRNQPQHF
TRBJ2-2 | TRBV4-1 | NA | NA | TGCGCCAGCAGCCCACGGGAGACGACCGGGGAGCTGTTTTTT | CASSPRETTGELFF
TRBJ2-1 | TRBV2 | NA | NA | TGTGCCACCGGAGGGGGCCTAAGCTCCTACAATGAGCAGTTCTTC | CATGGGLSSYNEQFF
TRBJ2-5 | TRBV29-1 | NA | TRBD2 | TGCAGCGTGGACCCCCCCCAGGGCGGGAGGGGGTCGGAGACCCAGTACTTC | CSVDPPQGGRGSETQYF
TRBJ1-5 | TRBV6-2/TRBV6-3 | NA | TRBD1 | TGTGCCAGCAGCCCACCCGACAGGGCGGGCAGCAATCAGCCCCAGCATTTT | CASSPPDRAGSNQPQHF
TRBJ2-7 | TRBV5-1 | few | TRBD1 | TGCGCCAGCAGCTTGGGGGACAGTGTCCACGAGCAGTACTTC | CASSLGDSVHEQYF
TRBJ1-1 | TRBV10-1 | NA | TRBD1 | TGCGCCAGCAGCAAAGCAACAGGGGTGGGGGGCACTGAAGCTTTCTTT | CASSKATGVGGTEAFF
TRBJ2-2 | TRBV24-1 | NA | TRBD1 | TGTGCCACCAGTGACCCCGGACAGGGCACCGGGGAGCTGTTTTTT | CATSDPGQGTGELFF
TRBJ2-5 | TRBV24-1 | once | TRBD1 | TGTGCCACCAGCGGAGACAGGGGGCTGCTCGAGGTGGGAAGAGAGACCCAGTACTTC | CATSGDRGLLEVGRETQYF
TRBJ2-1 | TRBV30 | NA | NA | TGTGCCTGGAGTGTACTCGGGGGCTACAATGAGCAGTTCTTC | CAWSVLGGYNEQFF
TRBJ1-5 | TRBV5-4 | NA | NA | TGTGCCAGCAGCCTACCGGGGGATCAGCCCCAGCATTTT | CASSLPGDQPQHF
TRBJ2-3 | TRBV7-2 | NA | NA | TGTGCCAGCAGCTTAAGGGGTTGGGGTACTAGCACAGATACGCAGTATTTT | CASSLRGWGTSTDTQYF
TRBJ2-1 | TRBV7-2 | NA | TRBD2 | TGTGCCAGCAGCCCGCTAGCGGAATCCTACAATGAGCAGTTCTTC | CASSPLAESYNEQFF
TRBJ1-2 | TRBV2 | NA | TRBD1 | TGTGCCAGCAGGGCCGACAGGGGCGTCTATGGCTACACCTTC | CASRADRGVYGYTF
TRBJ2-5 | TRBV7-2 | NA | TRBD2 | TGTGCCAGCAGCCCTCTAGCCGCGGGGGGGGGCCAGTACTTC | CASSPLAAGGGQYF
TRBJ2-3 | TRBV5-8 | NA | TRBD2 | TGTGCCAGCAACCAGGGACTAGCGGGATACACAGATACGCAGTATTTT | CASNQGLAGYTDTQYF
TRBJ1-3 | TRBV4-2 | NA | TRBD1 | TGTGCCAGCAGCCAAGAGTGGGACAGGGGGGGAAACACCATATATTTT | CASSQEWDRGGNTIYF
TRBJ1-2 | TRBV18 | NA | NA | TGTGCCAGCTCACCGGACAGCCCCTATGGCTACACCTTC | CASSPDSPYGYTF
TRBJ1-2 | TRBV4-1 | NA | TRBD1 | TGCGCCAGCAGCCAGGGGGACAGGGATGGCTACACCTTC | CASSQGDRDGYTF
TRBJ2-4 | TRBV4-2 | NA | NA | TGTGCCAGCAGCCACAGGGGGGCTAGGGGAGCCAAAAACATTCAGTACTTC | CASSHRGARGAKNIQYF
TRBJ1-2 | TRBV30 | NA | NA | TGTGCCTGGAGTGTACTGTCTCTCTACACCTTC | CAWSVLSLYTF